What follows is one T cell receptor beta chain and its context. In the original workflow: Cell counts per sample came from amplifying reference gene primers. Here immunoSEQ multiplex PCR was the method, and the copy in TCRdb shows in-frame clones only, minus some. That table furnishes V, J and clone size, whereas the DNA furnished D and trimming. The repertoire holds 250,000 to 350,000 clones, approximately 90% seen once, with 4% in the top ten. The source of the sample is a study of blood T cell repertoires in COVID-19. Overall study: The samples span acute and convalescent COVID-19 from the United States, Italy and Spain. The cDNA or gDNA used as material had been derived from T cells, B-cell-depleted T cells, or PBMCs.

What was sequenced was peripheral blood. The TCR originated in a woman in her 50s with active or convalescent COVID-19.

The CDR3 region is CASSIAGANTGELFF. In DNA, the CDR3 is TGTGCCAGCAGTATAGCGGGAGCGAACACCGGGGAGCTGTTTTTT. The V call is TRBV6-2 or TRBV6-3, the J call TRBJ2-2, with TRBD2 identical over 9 bases. The CDR3 totals 15 residues. The ends lost 5 bases at V and 0 bases at J; junction bases unmatched: 1. Germline CDR1 MNHEY, CDR2 SVGEGT.